This entry lists 6 T cell receptor beta chains sequenced from one sample in a study of blood T cell repertoires in COVID-19. Data came from immunoSEQ multiplex PCR; TCRdb stores just in-frame clones and leaves some out. This table holds 180,000 or so clones, 87% found once. The sample comprised peripheral blood. The receptors shown here come from a man aged 35 to 55 with active or convalescent COVID-19.

The gene calls are TRBV14 and TRBJ1-1; D remains unclear. The CDR3 is 15 amino acids. The V end lost 3 bases, the J end lost 0 bases, and 11 bases lay between the germline ends. Germline V gene lookup returns CDR1 SGHDN and CDR2 FVKESK. CDR3 DNA: TGTGCCAGCAGCCAGATCAGCAGGTTGAACACTGAAGCTTTCTTT. Translation gives CASSQISRLNTEAFF.

The genes are TRBV27 and TRBJ1-6, with 7 positions matching TRBD1. Looked up from germline, CDR1 is MNHEY and CDR2 is SMNVEV (reference sequence). Trimming at V came to 1 base and at J to 10 bases, leaving 10 bases not matched to a gene. This CDR3 has 16 amino acids. The CDR3 sequence is CASSLLDQGVLSPLHF. CDR3 sequence (DNA): TGTGCCAGCAGTTTATTAGACCAGGGGGTTTTGTCACCCCTCCACTTT.

J is TRBJ2-7 and V is TRBV5-1, with a weak D call TRBD2 (5 bases). The germline gives CDR1 SGHRS, CDR2 YFSETQ. Between the trimmed V and J ends, which lost 0 bases and 3 bases, there was a span of 10 bases. This CDR3 contains 14 residues. The CDR3: CASSLGGSLYEQYF. In DNA form, the CDR3 reads TGCGCCAGCAGCTTGGGAGGGTCCCTCTACGAGCAGTACTTC. The complete variable domain, with remaining parts taken from reference TRBV5-1 and TRBJ2-7, reads KAGVTQTPRYLIKTRGQQVTLSCSPISGHRSVSWYQQTPGQGLQFLFEYFSETQRNKGNFPGRFSGRQFSNSRSEMNVSTLELGDSALYLCASSLGGSLYEQYFGPGTRLTVT.

The chain links TRBV30 to TRBJ1-1; 8 bases map to TRBD1. V shed 3 bases and J 1 base; nucleotides not matched to a gene: 7. CDR1 is GTSNPN, CDR2 SVGIG, per germline (reference sequence). The CDR3 runs 15 residues. In DNA, the CDR3 is TGTGCCTGGAGCCGCATTGGACAGGGGAACACTGAAGCTTTCTTT. This gives the protein CAWSRIGQGNTEAFF. The full variable domain, its missing parts supplied by reference TRBV30 and TRBJ1-1, is SQTIHQWPATLVQPVGSPLSLECTVEGTSNPNLYWYRQAAGRGLQLLFYSVGIGQISSEVPQNLSASRPQDRQFILSSKKLLLSDSGFYLCAWSRIGQGNTEAFFGQGTRLTVV.

This clone occurred once. The chain carries TRBV27 and TRBJ1-4; a weak D match, TRBD1 (5 bases). CDR3 length: 13 amino acids. Germline V lookup: CDR1 MNHEY, CDR2 SMNVEV (reference sequence). V was clipped by 4 bases and J by 4 bases, with 7 bases between them. The CDR3, as DNA: TGTGCCAGCAGTTGGACATTTAATGAAAAACTGTTTTTT. Amino acids: CASSWTFNEKLFF.

The chain couples TRBV27 to TRBJ1-1, with D possibly matching TRBD1 (6 bases). Germline V gene sequence: CDR1 MNHEY, CDR2 SMNVEV (reference sequence). V was shortened by 7 bases and J by 2 bases, with 14 bases between the two germline ends. This CDR3 comprises 14 residues. CDR3 protein: CASTILGGNTEAFF. The CDR3 DNA follows: TGTGCCAGCACTATATTAGGGGGAAACACTGAAGCTTTCTTT.